This T cell receptor beta chain derives from a study of neoadjuvant anti-PD-1 for oral cavity cancer. The wider study: Before surgery, most patients got three to four biweekly 3 mg/kg nivolumab doses.

TCRdb's table, derived via immunoSEQ multiplex PCR, lists solely in-frame clones and lacks some. The data show under 15,000 clones, over 60% seen once. The ends lost 5 bases at V and 0 bases at J; junction bases unmatched: 7. The CDR3 is 16 amino acids. Germline assignment: CDR1 SGHVS and CDR2 FNYEAQ. Patients had HPV-negative, locally advanced oral cavity squamous cell carcinoma. The sequence was obtained from a person aged 35-80 years with oral cavity squamous cell carcinoma. This rearrangement joins TRBV7-6 to TRBJ2-1; 7 bases map to TRBD2. Source: PBMCs, taken before nivolumab (anti-PD-1) treatment. Here the CDR3 reads CASSRSSGGSYNEQFF. The CDR3 DNA reads as TGTGCCAGCAGCCGATCTAGCGGAGGCTCCTACAATGAGCAGTTCTTC.